This is a list of T cell receptor beta chains from one sample in a study of blood T cell repertoires in COVID-19. Some clones are missing from TCRdb's copy, which holds only in-frame ones; the method was immunoSEQ multiplex PCR. The profile covers 340,000 or so clones, with over 75% appearing a single time and 1% taken by the ten largest. Sequenced input: peripheral blood. These receptors were taken from a middle-aged man with active or convalescent COVID-19. Both conserved end residues are part of each CDR3. The D gene is left open where the match is weak. Size is stated for part of the rows, as once, few or many counts, or as a class when the clone is expanded.

J gene,V gene,clone size,D gene,CDR3 length,CDR3 protein,CDR3 DNA
TRBJ2-7,TRBV7-9,NA,TRBD1,14,CASSLMDRGGEQYF,TGTGCCAGCAGCTTAATGGACAGGGGTGGCGAGCAGTACTTC
TRBJ2-1,TRBV9,NA,TRBD2,20,CASSFPSSGGTFTGHPEQFF,TGTGCCAGCAGCTTCCCGTCGAGCGGGGGCACCTTCACGGGGCATCCTGAGCAGTTCTTC
TRBJ2-3,TRBV5-1,NA,NA,13,CASSLLGGDTQYF,TGCGCCAGCAGCTTGCTGGGGGGAGATACGCAGTATTTT
TRBJ1-6,TRBV25-1,NA,TRBD1,15,CASSETGRGSSPLHF,TGTGCCAGCAGTGAGACGGGCAGGGGGAGTTCACCCCTCCACTTT
TRBJ2-2,TRBV9,once,TRBD2,17,CASSDPGGAGNTGELFF,TGTGCCAGCAGCGACCCCGGGGGAGCGGGAAACACCGGGGAGCTGTTTTTT
TRBJ2-1,TRBV9,NA,NA,11,CASGWYNEQFF,TGTGCCAGCGGCTGGTACAATGAGCAGTTCTTC
TRBJ2-1,TRBV18,NA,TRBD2,15,CASSAGLADLNEQFF,TGTGCCAGCTCAGCGGGACTAGCGGACTTGAATGAGCAGTTCTTC
TRBJ1-5,TRBV6-5,NA,NA,13,CASGGSRGQPQHF,TGTGCCAGCGGGGGGTCGCGGGGACAGCCCCAGCATTTT
TRBJ2-3,TRBV19,NA,NA,14,CASSIGRYTDTQYF,TGTGCCAGTAGTATAGGCAGGTACACAGATACGCAGTATTTT
TRBJ2-1,TRBV30,once,TRBD1,18,CAWSSEDPRDRTYNEQFF,TGTGCCTGGAGTTCCGAAGACCCGAGGGACAGGACCTACAATGAGCAGTTCTTC
TRBJ1-5,TRBV7-2,NA,NA,15,CASSLVQTNHQPQHF,TGTGCCAGCAGCTTAGTACAGACCAATCATCAGCCCCAGCATTTT
TRBJ2-5,TRBV2,NA,NA,13,CASSMVLGETQYF,TGTGCCAGCAGTATGGTTCTAGGAGAGACCCAGTACTTC
TRBJ2-7,TRBV23-1,NA,NA,17,CASSQASDGQRTYEQYF,TGCGCCAGCAGTCAGGCGTCTGACGGACAGCGTACCTACGAGCAGTACTTC
TRBJ2-7,TRBV2,NA,TRBD1,13,CASRGTGSYEQYF,TGTGCCAGCAGAGGGACAGGGTCATACGAGCAGTACTTC
TRBJ2-7,TRBV6-6,few,TRBD1,14,CASSYGTGGGEQYF,TGTGCCAGCAGTTATGGGACAGGGGGCGGGGAGCAGTACTTC
TRBJ1-1,TRBV21-1,NA,NA,14,CASSKEGENTEAFF,TGTGCCAGCAGCAAAGAGGGAGAGAACACTGAAGCTTTCTTT
TRBJ1-4,TRBV7-8,NA,TRBD1,15,CASSWDRVGDEKLFF,TGTGCCAGCAGCTGGGACAGGGTAGGAGATGAAAAACTGTTTTTT
TRBJ2-7,TRBV11-1,NA,TRBD1,15,CASSLAPDRSYEQYF,TGTGCCAGCAGCTTAGCCCCGGACAGGTCCTACGAGCAGTACTTC
TRBJ1-4,TRBV10-3,NA,TRBD1,16,CAISESTGGTNEKLFF,TGTGCCATCAGTGAGTCAACAGGGGGGACTAATGAAAAACTGTTTTTT
TRBJ1-5,TRBV19,NA,NA,16,CASSERQGYGNQPQHF,TGTGCCAGTAGTGAGAGGCAGGGGTATGGCAATCAGCCCCAGCATTTT
TRBJ1-1,TRBV7-2,once,NA,14,CASSPVGGNTEAFF,TGTGCCAGCAGCCCAGTTGGCGGGAACACTGAAGCTTTCTTT
TRBJ1-5,TRBV18,NA,NA,16,CASSPQSGLSNQPQHF,TGTGCCAGCTCACCACAATCAGGGTTGAGCAATCAGCCCCAGCATTTT
TRBJ1-1,TRBV28,NA,TRBD1,13,CASSHNRGRSAFF,TGTGCCAGCAGTCATAACAGGGGGCGTTCGGCTTTCTTT
TRBJ2-2,TRBV9,NA,NA,15,CASSVRSLTTGELFF,TGTGCCAGCAGCGTACGGAGTCTCACCACCGGGGAGCTGTTTTTT
TRBJ2-1,TRBV6-5,few,TRBD1,13,CASSLSGGYEQFF,TGTGCCAGCAGTTTATCAGGGGGCTATGAGCAGTTCTTC
TRBJ1-5,TRBV6-6,NA,NA,16,CASSYSFDSPNQPQHF,TGTGCCAGCAGTTACTCCTTCGACAGTCCCAATCAGCCCCAGCATTTT
TRBJ2-4,TRBV19,few,NA,16,CASSTGGSETKNIQYF,TGTGCCAGTAGTACGGGGGGCTCGGAAACCAAAAACATTCAGTACTTC
TRBJ1-2,TRBV19,NA,NA,15,CASSISQGTNYGYTF,TGTGCCAGTAGTATCTCACAGGGTACTAACTATGGCTACACCTTC
TRBJ1-1,TRBV9,NA,NA,13,CASSSQVFTEAFF,TGTGCCAGCAGCTCTCAGGTTTTCACTGAAGCTTTCTTT
TRBJ2-7,TRBV28,once,TRBD2,15,CASRGHSGRAYEQYF,TGTGCCAGCAGAGGACATAGCGGGAGGGCCTACGAGCAGTACTTC
TRBJ2-5,TRBV5-1,NA,NA,15,CASSSGEPNAETQYF,TGCGCCAGCAGCTCAGGGGAGCCAAATGCAGAGACCCAGTACTTC
TRBJ1-5,TRBV5-6,NA,TRBD1,16,CASSLGVSQGEQPQHF,TGTGCCAGCAGCTTGGGGGTATCTCAGGGGGAACAGCCCCAGCATTTT
TRBJ2-7,TRBV5-1,once,TRBD2,16,CASSQAGPVLSYEQYF,TGCGCCAGCAGCCAAGCGGGGCCAGTTCTTTCCTACGAGCAGTACTTC
TRBJ1-6,TRBV5-1,NA,NA,15,CASSWAGGADSPLHF,TGCGCCAGCAGCTGGGCGGGGGGGGCGGATTCACCCCTCCACTTT
TRBJ2-7,TRBV19,NA,NA,13,CASSIRGVDEQYF,TGTGCCAGTAGTATAAGGGGCGTTGACGAGCAGTACTTC
TRBJ2-1,TRBV5-4,NA,TRBD2,15,CASSLGLAVYNEQFF,TGTGCCAGCAGCTTGGGACTAGCGGTCTACAATGAGCAGTTCTTC
TRBJ2-7,TRBV20-1,NA,TRBD2,13,CSASSSGGPEQYF,TGCAGTGCTAGTTCAAGCGGGGGGCCCGAGCAGTACTTC
TRBJ2-1,TRBV28,NA,TRBD1,15,CASSHGGTGVYEQFF,TGTGCCAGCAGCCACGGCGGGACAGGGGTGTATGAGCAGTTCTTC
TRBJ2-1,TRBV2,NA,TRBD2,16,CASSEGLAELYNEQFF,TGTGCCAGCAGTGAAGGACTAGCGGAGCTCTACAATGAGCAGTTCTTC
TRBJ1-6,TRBV18,NA,NA,14,CASSLTRWDSPLHF,TGTGCCAGCTCACTGACTAGGTGGGATTCACCCCTCCACTTT
TRBJ2-2,TRBV5-4,NA,NA,15,CASSTSRENTGELFF,NA
TRBJ1-2,TRBV6-1,few,NA,13,CASSETGNYGYTF,TGTGCCAGCAGTGAAACAGGGAACTATGGCTACACCTTC
TRBJ2-3,TRBV6-4,NA,TRBD2,14,CASSRDYSTDTQYF,TGTGCCAGCAGCCGGGACTATTCAACAGATACGCAGTATTTT
TRBJ2-1,TRBV6-5,once,NA,15,CASKGPGDTPAEQFF,TGTGCCAGCAAGGGTCCAGGGGACACCCCCGCGGAGCAGTTCTTC
TRBJ1-6,TRBV6-5,NA,NA,15,CATLSGSSYNSPLHF,TGTGCCACCCTCTCCGGTAGCTCCTATAATTCACCCCTCCACTTT
TRBJ1-2,TRBV2,once,NA,14,CASNPSQINYGYTF,TGTGCCAGCAATCCGTCACAGATCAACTATGGCTACACCTTC